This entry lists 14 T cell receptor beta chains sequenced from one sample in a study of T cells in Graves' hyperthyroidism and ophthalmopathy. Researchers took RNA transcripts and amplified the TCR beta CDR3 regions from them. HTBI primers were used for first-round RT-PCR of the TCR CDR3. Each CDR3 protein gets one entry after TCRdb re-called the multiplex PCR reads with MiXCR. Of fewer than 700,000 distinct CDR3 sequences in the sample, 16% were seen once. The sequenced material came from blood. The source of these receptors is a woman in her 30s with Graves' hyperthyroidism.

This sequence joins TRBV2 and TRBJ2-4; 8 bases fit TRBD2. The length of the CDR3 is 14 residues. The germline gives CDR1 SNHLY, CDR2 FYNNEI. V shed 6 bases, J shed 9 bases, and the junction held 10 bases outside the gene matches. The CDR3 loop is CASRKLAETAIQYF. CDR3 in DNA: TGTGCCAGCAGGAAACTAGCGGAGACGGCCATTCAGTACTTC.

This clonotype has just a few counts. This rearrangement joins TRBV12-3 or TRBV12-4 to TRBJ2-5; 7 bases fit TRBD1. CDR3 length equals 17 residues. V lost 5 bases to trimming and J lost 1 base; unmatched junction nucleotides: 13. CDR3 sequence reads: CASSRQGWLVGQETQYF. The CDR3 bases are TGTGCCAGCAGTCGACAGGGATGGTTGGTAGGCCAAGAGACCCAGTACTTC.

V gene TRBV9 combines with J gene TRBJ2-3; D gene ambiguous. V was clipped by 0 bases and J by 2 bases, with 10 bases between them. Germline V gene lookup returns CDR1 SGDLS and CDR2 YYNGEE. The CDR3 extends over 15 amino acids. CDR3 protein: CASSVGGGNTDTQYF. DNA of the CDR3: TGTGCCAGCAGCGTAGGCGGCGGTAACACAGATACGCAGTATTTT.

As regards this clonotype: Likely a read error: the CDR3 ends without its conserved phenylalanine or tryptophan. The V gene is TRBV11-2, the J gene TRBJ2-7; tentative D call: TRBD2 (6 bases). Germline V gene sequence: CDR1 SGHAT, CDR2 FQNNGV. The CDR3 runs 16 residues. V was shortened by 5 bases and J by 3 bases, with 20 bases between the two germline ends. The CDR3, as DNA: TGTGCCAGCAGCCCGACCCTCGCTGGAGGGATCTACGAGCAGTACTCC. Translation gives CASSPTLAGGIYEQYS.

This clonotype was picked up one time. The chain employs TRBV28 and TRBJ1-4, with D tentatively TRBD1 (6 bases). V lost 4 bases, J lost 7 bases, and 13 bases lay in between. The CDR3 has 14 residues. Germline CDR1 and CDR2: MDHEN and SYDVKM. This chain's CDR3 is CASSSPGTSEKLFF. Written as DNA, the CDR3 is TGTGCCAGCAGTTCACCCGGGACATCTGAAAAACTGTTTTTT.

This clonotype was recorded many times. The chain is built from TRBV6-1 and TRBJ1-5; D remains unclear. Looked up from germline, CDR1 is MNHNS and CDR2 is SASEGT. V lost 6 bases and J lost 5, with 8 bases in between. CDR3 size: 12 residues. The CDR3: CASRETYQPQHF. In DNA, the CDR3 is TGTGCCAGCAGGGAAACCTATCAGCCCCAGCATTTT.

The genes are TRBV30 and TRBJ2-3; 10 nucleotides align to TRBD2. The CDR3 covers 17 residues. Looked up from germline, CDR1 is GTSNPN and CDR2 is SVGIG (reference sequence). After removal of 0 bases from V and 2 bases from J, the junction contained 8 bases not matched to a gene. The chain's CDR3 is CAWSVGRTSGHTDTQYF. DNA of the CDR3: TGTGCCTGGAGTGTAGGGAGGACTAGCGGCCACACAGATACGCAGTATTTT. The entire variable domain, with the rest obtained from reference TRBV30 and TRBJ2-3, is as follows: SQTIHQWPATLVQPVGSPLSLECTVEGTSNPNLYWYRQAAGRGLQLLFYSVGIGQISSEVPQNLSASRPQDRQFILSSKKLLLSDSGFYLCAWSVGRTSGHTDTQYFGPGTRLTVL.

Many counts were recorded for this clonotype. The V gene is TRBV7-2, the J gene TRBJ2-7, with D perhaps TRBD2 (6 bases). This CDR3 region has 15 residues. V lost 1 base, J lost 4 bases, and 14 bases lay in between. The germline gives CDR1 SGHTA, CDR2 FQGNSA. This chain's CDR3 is CASSLGPTSRYEQYF. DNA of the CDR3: TGTGCCAGCAGCTTAGGGCCTACTAGCAGATACGAGCAGTACTTC.

The CDR3 loop reads CSAKGGDLYNEQFF. The CDR3 bases are TGCAGTGCTAAAGGAGGTGATCTATACAATGAGCAGTTCTTC. This chain links TRBV20-1 with TRBJ2-1, with a tentative D call TRBD2 (5 bases). Germline assignment: CDR1 DFQATT and CDR2 SNEGSKA (reference sequence). CDR3 length: 14 residues. V lost 4 bases and J 4 bases, leaving 14 bases between the germline ends.

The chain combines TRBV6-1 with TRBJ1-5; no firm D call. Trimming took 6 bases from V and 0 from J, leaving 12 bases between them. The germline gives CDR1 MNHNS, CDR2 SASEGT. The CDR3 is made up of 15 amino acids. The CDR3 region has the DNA TGTGCCAGCAGCGAGTCGCGGGGTAGCAATCAGCCCCAGCATTTT. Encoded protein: CASSESRGSNQPQHF.

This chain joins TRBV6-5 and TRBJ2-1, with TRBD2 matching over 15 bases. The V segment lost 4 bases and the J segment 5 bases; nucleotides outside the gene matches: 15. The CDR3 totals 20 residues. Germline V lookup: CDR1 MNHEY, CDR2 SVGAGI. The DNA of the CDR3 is TGTGCCAGCAGTTCCGTAGCGGGACTAGCGGGAGGTGGTCGGGACAATGAGCAGTTCTTC. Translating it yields CASSSVAGLAGGGRDNEQFF.

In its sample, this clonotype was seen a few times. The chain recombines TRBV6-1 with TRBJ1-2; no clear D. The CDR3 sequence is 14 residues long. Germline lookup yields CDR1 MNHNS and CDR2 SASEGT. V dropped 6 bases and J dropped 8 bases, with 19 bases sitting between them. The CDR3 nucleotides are TGTGCCAGCAGCAACCTGACCCCTATTGGAGGCTACACCTTC. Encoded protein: CASSNLTPIGGYTF.

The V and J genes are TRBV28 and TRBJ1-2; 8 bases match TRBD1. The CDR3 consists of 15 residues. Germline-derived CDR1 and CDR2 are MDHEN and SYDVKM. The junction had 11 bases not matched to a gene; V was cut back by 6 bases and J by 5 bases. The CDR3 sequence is CASSDSPGQEYGYTF. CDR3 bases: TGTGCCAGCAGCGACTCCCCGGGACAGGAATATGGCTACACCTTC.

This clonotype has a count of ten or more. Here the CDR3 reads CASSSSYLSSGANVLTF. CDR3 sequence (DNA): TGTGCCAGCAGCTCCAGCTACCTTTCCTCTGGGGCCAACGTCCTGACTTTC. This rearrangement joins TRBV7-2 to TRBJ2-6; D unresolved. V dropped 4 bases and J dropped 0 bases, with 13 bases sitting between them. CDR1 and CDR2 (germline): SGHTA, FQGNSA. The CDR3 runs 17 residues.